The 8 T cell receptor beta chains given below trace back to one sample, sequenced in a study of post-analysis software for immune sequencing data. General study results and limits: In patients, TRBV5-6, TRBV5-1 and TRBV20-1 belonged to roughly five TRBV segments found more frequently than in controls.

For these receptors, no antigen is known. Unique molecular identifiers featured in each of the TCR beta cDNA libraries. TCRdb reanalysed the PCR reads using MiXCR and keeps one entry per CDR3 protein. The profile shows roughly 870,000 distinct CDR3 sequences, approximately 50% of them singletons. The sequenced sample consisted of blood. Receptors originate from a girl aged 5 to 17 with multiple sclerosis.

The V gene is TRBV20-1, the J gene TRBJ2-5; 10 nucleotides align to TRBD2. In germline, CDR1 is DFQATT, CDR2 SNEGSKA (reference sequence). V was pared by 2 bases and J by 2 bases, with 5 bases of the junction left unmatched. CDR3 size: 15 residues. The CDR3 nucleotides are TGCAGTGCTAGATCCGGGACTAGCGCTCAAGAGACCCAGTACTTC. It translates to CSARSGTSAQETQYF.

The CDR3, as DNA: TGTGCCAGCAGTGCTTGGGAGTCTGGGGAGCTGTTTTTT. This sequence encodes CASSAWESGELFF. The V call is TRBV6-4, the J call TRBJ2-2; TRBD2 is a possible D gene (5 bases). Germline-derived CDR1 and CDR2 are MRHNA and SNTAGT. The CDR3 has 13 amino acids. Trimming shortened V by 4 bases and J by 8 bases, and 11 bases separated the two germline ends.

V is TRBV5-1 and J is TRBJ2-6; TRBD2 matches 8 bases. After removal of 3 bases from V and 4 bases from J, the junction contained 6 bases not matched to a gene. Germline lookup yields CDR1 SGHRS and CDR2 YFSETQ. The CDR3 extends over 16 amino acids. CDR3 sequence: CASSSGLADGANVLTF. In DNA form, the CDR3 reads TGCGCCAGCAGCTCCGGACTAGCAGACGGGGCCAACGTCCTGACTTTC. The variable domain in full, completed from reference TRBV5-1 and TRBJ2-6, reads KAGVTQTPRYLIKTRGQQVTLSCSPISGHRSVSWYQQTPGQGLQFLFEYFSETQRNKGNFPGRFSGRQFSNSRSEMNVSTLELGDSALYLCASSSGLADGANVLTFGAGSRLTVL.

This clonotype occurred a few times. The chain is built from TRBV12-3 or TRBV12-4 and TRBJ1-2; no reliable D call. The CDR3 is 11 residues long. The V gene lost 8 bases and the J gene lost 10 bases, with 14 bases spanning the gap. The CDR3 DNA sequence: TGTGCCAGCTCTCTGCGACCCTCCTACACCTTC. Its protein product is CASSLRPSYTF.

V usage is TRBV25-1 and J usage is TRBJ2-7; a possible D gene is TRBD2 (5 bases). This CDR3 has 12 residues. Germline V gene sequence: CDR1 MGHDK, CDR2 SYGVNS. Trimming left V 3 bases short and J 4 bases short, with 7 bases between. The DNA of the CDR3 is TGTGCCAGCAGTGACGGGGTATACGAGCAGTACTTC. Translated: CASSDGVYEQYF.

This chain uses TRBV29-1 with TRBJ2-1; D is undetermined. Germline V gene lookup returns CDR1 SQVTM and CDR2 ANQGSEA. This CDR3 is 14 amino acids long. Trimming removed 3 bases from V and 0 bases from J, with 9 bases in between. CDR3 coding DNA: TGCAGCGTTGAGGCCCGGAACTCCTACAATGAGCAGTTCTTC. Protein product: CSVEARNSYNEQFF.

The chain is built from TRBV6-5 and TRBJ2-5, with 7 bases lining up with TRBD1. The CDR3 length is 15 residues. Trimming cost V 7 bases and J 11 bases; bases outside gene matches: 19. From germline, CDR1 is MNHEY and CDR2 SVGAGI. The CDR3 spells CASIRGAGGTNEQYF. Here the CDR3 DNA reads TGTGCCAGCATTCGAGGGGCAGGGGGTACAAATGAGCAGTACTTC.

CDR3 nucleotides: TGTGCCAGCAGCTTAGACGGCAGGGGGCGAGGAGAGACCCAGTACTTC. Translating it yields CASSLDGRGRGETQYF. This chain uses TRBV7-2 with TRBJ2-5, with 8 bases aligning to TRBD1. Looked up from germline, CDR1 is SGHTA and CDR2 is FQGNSA. The CDR3 loop spans 16 amino acids. The V segment lost 1 base and the J segment 4 bases; nucleotides outside the gene matches: 8.